Below, one T cell receptor beta chain is given with its context. The data originate from a study of blood T cell repertoires in COVID-19. At the level of the study: COVID-19 samples from acute and convalescent phases originated in the United States, Italy and Spain. T cells, B-cell-depleted T cells, or PBMCs provided the cDNA or gDNA that served as material.

As handled by the study authors: By means of reference gene primer amplification, nucleated cell counts were estimated. The assay was immunoSEQ multiplex PCR, and TCRdb's table has in-frame clones only and misses some. V and J calls and clone size follow that table, whereas D and trimming were derived from the DNA. The sample holds more than 100,000 clones, 81% seen once. The germline V gene has CDR1 SGHVS and CDR2 FQNEAQ. The CDR3 runs 15 residues. The V segment lost 5 bases and the J segment 9 bases; nucleotides outside the gene matches: 10. The sample was peripheral blood. This clonotype originated in a woman aged 55-69 years with active or convalescent COVID-19. The gene calls are TRBV7-8 and TRBJ1-5; TRBD1 matches at 10 bases. The CDR3 reads CASSPTGGEVGPQHF. The CDR3 coding sequence is TGTGCCAGCAGCCCGACAGGGGGCGAGGTAGGGCCCCAGCATTTT.